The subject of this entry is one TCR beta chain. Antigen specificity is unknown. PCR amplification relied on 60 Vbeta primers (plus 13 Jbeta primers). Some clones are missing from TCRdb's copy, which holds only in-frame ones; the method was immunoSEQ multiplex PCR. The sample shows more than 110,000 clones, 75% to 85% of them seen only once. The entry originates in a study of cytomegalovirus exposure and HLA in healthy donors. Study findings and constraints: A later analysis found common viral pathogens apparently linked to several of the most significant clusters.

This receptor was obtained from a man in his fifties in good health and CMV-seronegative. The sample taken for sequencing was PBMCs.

This CDR3 reads CASSPRTALKTDTQYF. CDR3 sequence (DNA): TGTGCCAGCTCACCCCGGACTGCCCTTAAGACAGATACGCAGTATTTT. The chain couples TRBV18 to TRBJ2-3; TRBD2 is a possible D gene (5 bases). In germline, CDR1 is KGHSH, CDR2 LQKENI. The CDR3 has 16 residues. Between the trimmed V and J ends, which lost 3 bases and 3 bases, there was a span of 16 bases.